Described below is a single T cell receptor (beta chain) sequence and its context. Its antigen is unidentified. This CDR3 comprises 15 residues. The germline V gene encodes CDR1 MNHEY and CDR2 SMNVEV (reference sequence). With 5 bases removed from V and 5 bases from J, the gap between germline ends came to 16 bases. The data stem from a study of blood T cells in healthy people across ages. Study-level points and caveats: CMV infection status of these donors was not known.

A second PCR, run for 7 to 11 cycles, used a sample-barcoded 5' primer plus a J-beta primer mix. A tag from a template-switch adaptor with 12 random nucleotides marked each cDNA molecule. TCRdb recomputed calls from the 5' RACE reads with MiXCR, one row per CDR3 protein. The sample has over a million distinct CDR3 sequences, 40% to 55% seen once. The TCR originated in a woman aged 55-70 years in good health. The sequencing sample was made of blood. J is TRBJ2-1 and V is TRBV27; weak D call: TRBD1 (5 bases). CDR3 sequence (DNA): TGTGCCAGCAGTAAGCTAGGACAACCAAACAATGAGCAGTTCTTC. The encoded protein is CASSKLGQPNNEQFF.